The rows below give T cell receptor beta chains drawn from one sample of a study of blood T cell repertoires in COVID-19. Using immunoSEQ multiplex PCR, the repertoire was profiled, and TCRdb retains in-frame clones only, with some absent. The repertoire holds 55,000 to 85,000 clones, roughly 77% seen once, with 0.65% to 0.9% in the top ten. The sample was peripheral blood. The receptors derive from a woman aged 70-85 years with acute or convalescent COVID-19. Each CDR3 is given with its conserved first and last residue. D genes are given only for firm matches. Rows give clone size only sometimes, using once, few, many, or a class for an expanded clone.

>TRBV20-1|TRBJ2-7|NA|TRBD2
CSASPRASGIAYEQYF
TGCAGTGCTAGTCCCAGGGCCAGCGGGATCGCCTACGAGCAGTACTTC
>TRBV7-2|TRBJ1-2|NA|NA
CASSFMDRPSYGYTF
TGTGCCAGCAGCTTTATGGACAGACCATCCTATGGCTACACCTTC
>TRBV30|TRBJ1-2|NA|TRBD1
CAGITGAGGYTF
TGTGCCGGAATCACAGGGGCCGGTGGCTACACCTTC
>TRBV27|TRBJ2-2|few|NA
CASEPGPGGTGELFF
TGTGCCAGCGAACCCGGGCCGGGCGGGACCGGGGAGCTGTTTTTT
>TRBV28|TRBJ1-2|NA|NA
CASSLGGGAGGYTF
TGTGCCAGCAGTTTGGGCGGGGGCGCGGGGGGCTACACCTTC
>TRBV6-5|TRBJ2-1|few|NA
CASRARSSYNEQFF
TGTGCCAGCAGAGCGAGAAGCTCCTACAATGAGCAGTTCTTC
>TRBV27|TRBJ2-2|NA|NA
CASSFQGRVAGELFF
TGTGCCAGCAGTTTTCAGGGGAGGGTAGCCGGGGAGCTGTTTTTT
>TRBV19|TRBJ2-3|NA|NA
CASSIEWRLTDTQYF
TGTGCCAGTAGTATAGAGTGGAGACTTACAGATACGCAGTATTTT
>TRBV2|TRBJ2-5|NA|TRBD1
CASSKDRGRETQYF
TGTGCCAGCAGCAAGGACAGGGGGAGGGAGACCCAGTACTTC
>TRBV6-1|TRBJ2-1|NA|TRBD2
CASSEPGLAVYNEQFF
TGTGCCAGCAGTGAACCGGGACTAGCGGTTTACAATGAGCAGTTCTTC
>TRBV28|TRBJ1-1|NA|NA
CASNLQVNTEAFF
TGTGCCAGCAACTTGCAGGTGAACACTGAAGCTTTCTTT
>TRBV10-3|TRBJ2-1|NA|NA
CAISGGETYNEQFF
TGTGCCATCAGTGGGGGGGAGACCTACAATGAGCAGTTCTTC
>TRBV9|TRBJ2-3|NA|TRBD1
CASSASSTGADTQYF
TGTGCCAGCAGCGCGTCTTCCACAGGGGCAGATACGCAGTATTTT
>TRBV5-6|TRBJ2-6|NA|NA
CAGLTSGANVLTF
TGTGCCGGTCTCACTTCTGGGGCCAACGTCCTGACTTTC
>TRBV11-2|TRBJ1-2|few|TRBD1
CASSTRTGYYGYTF
TGTGCCAGCAGCACAAGGACAGGTTACTATGGCTACACCTTC
>TRBV6-1|TRBJ1-5|NA|TRBD1
CASSELAQGMGQPQHF
TGTGCCAGCAGTGAACTGGCACAGGGGATGGGTCAGCCCCAGCATTTT
>TRBV11-3|TRBJ1-6|NA|NA
CASSPGPTGSPLHF
TGTGCCAGCAGCCCGGGACCGACAGGCTCACCCCTCCACTTT
>TRBV19|TRBJ2-1|NA|TRBD1
CASSSTRQGANEQFF
TGTGCCAGTAGTAGCACTCGACAGGGGGCTAATGAGCAGTTCTTC
>TRBV29-1|TRBJ2-7|NA|TRBD1
CSVPRTGGEQYF
TGCAGCGTGCCCCGGACAGGGGGCGAGCAGTACTTC
>TRBV19|TRBJ1-6|NA|NA
CASSASQGIYISPLHF
TGTGCCAGTAGTGCGTCGCAGGGAATTTACATCTCACCCCTCCACTTT
>TRBV28|TRBJ2-1|NA|NA
CASSPPLSYNEQFF
TGTGCCAGCAGTCCCCCCCTTAGTTACAATGAGCAGTTCTTC
>TRBV29-1|TRBJ2-3|few|NA
CSCSRDTQYF
TGCAGCTGTTCGAGGGATACGCAGTATTTT
>TRBV30|TRBJ2-3|NA|NA
CAWSVGSGVGTDTQYF
TGTGCCTGGAGTGTTGGATCGGGAGTAGGCACAGATACGCAGTATTTT
>TRBV5-4|TRBJ2-5|NA|TRBD2
CASSDDKGRGSRETQYF
TGTGCCAGCAGCGACGACAAGGGGAGGGGATCGAGAGAGACCCAGTACTTC
>TRBV19|TRBJ1-2|NA|NA
CASKGAQDSDGYTF
TGTGCCAGTAAAGGGGCCCAAGATTCGGATGGCTACACCTTC
>TRBV9|TRBJ2-7|NA|NA
CASSVALAPNEQYF
TGTGCCAGCAGCGTAGCACTAGCCCCTAACGAGCAGTACTTC
>TRBV3-1/TRBV3-2|TRBJ2-7|NA|TRBD2
CASSQGPSGSSYEQYF
TGTGCCAGCAGCCAAGGGCCTAGCGGGAGTTCCTACGAGCAGTACTTC
>TRBV25-1|TRBJ2-5|NA|NA
CASSGTGQYF
TGTGCCAGCAGTGGCACAGGCCAGTACTTC
>TRBV9|TRBJ2-7|NA|TRBD2
CASSVGLAGGYEQYF
TGTGCCAGCAGCGTAGGCCTAGCGGGAGGGTACGAGCAGTACTTC
>TRBV19|TRBJ1-4|NA|NA
CATSLPGVGEKLFF
TGTGCCACCTCACTTCCAGGGGTTGGGGAAAAACTGTTTTTT
>TRBV2|TRBJ2-5|NA|TRBD2
CASRGGTAQGETQYF
TGTGCCAGCAGGGGGGGGACTGCCCAAGGGGAGACCCAGTACTTC
>TRBV4-3|TRBJ2-5|NA|NA
CASSQDRETQYF
TGCGCCAGCAGCCAAGATCGAGAGACCCAGTACTTC
>TRBV28|TRBJ1-4|NA|TRBD1
CASSLAWDRGGEKLFF
TGTGCCAGCAGTTTAGCTTGGGACAGGGGCGGAGAAAAACTGTTTTTT
>TRBV10-3|TRBJ1-1|NA|TRBD1
CAISVGQGTEAFF
TGTGCCATCAGTGTAGGACAGGGCACTGAAGCTTTCTTT
>TRBV11-2|TRBJ2-5|few|NA
CASTLSGGETQYF
TGTGCCAGCACCCTTTCCGGGGGAGAGACCCAGTACTTC
>TRBV20-1|TRBJ2-5|few|NA
CSALNGETQYF
TGCAGTGCTCTAAACGGAGAGACCCAGTACTTC
>TRBV9|TRBJ1-6|once|NA
CASTWGTDSPLHF
TGTGCCAGCACCTGGGGCACCGATTCACCCCTCCACTTT
>TRBV7-6|TRBJ1-5|NA|NA
CASSLASGVEHNQPQHF
TGTGCCAGCAGCTTAGCGTCGGGAGTCGAACACAATCAGCCCCAGCATTTT
>TRBV6-6|TRBJ2-1|NA|NA
CASSYSLVQGNEQFF
TGTGCCAGCAGTTACTCGCTGGTTCAGGGTAATGAGCAGTTCTTC
>TRBV6-1|TRBJ1-5|NA|NA
CASSRDTSNQPQHF
TGTGCCAGTAGCCGGGACACCAGCAATCAGCCCCAGCATTTT
>TRBV12-3/TRBV12-4|TRBJ1-6|NA|NA
CASTDTGFSPLHF
TGTGCCAGCACCGATACAGGGTTTTCACCCCTCCACTTT
>TRBV19|TRBJ2-7|NA|TRBD1
CASSAADRGYEAYEQYF
TGTGCCAGTAGCGCCGCCGACAGGGGGTATGAAGCCTACGAGCAGTACTTC
>TRBV7-2|TRBJ2-1|NA|NA
CASSLARGGGDEQFF
TGTGCCAGCAGCTTAGCAAGGGGTGGGGGCGATGAGCAGTTCTTC
>TRBV7-2|TRBJ2-3|NA|TRBD2
CASSPGGGLHLGYF
TGTGCCAGCAGCCCTGGGGGGGGTCTGCACTTGGGGTATTTT
>TRBV10-3|TRBJ2-1|NA|TRBD2
CAISWTSGANEQFF
TGTGCCATCAGCTGGACTAGCGGGGCCAATGAGCAGTTCTTC